These 3 T cell receptor beta chains share one sample of origin, sequenced in a study of radiation and T cells in renal cell carcinoma. Time point: baseline pretreatment blood. Treatment here: 15 Gy SBRT to primary tumor, nephrectomy 4 weeks later. Sequencing was performed with immunoSEQ multiplex PCR; in TCRdb, only in-frame clones are kept and a portion is missing. The sample lists about 22,000 clones, more than 75% occurring once. The sequencing used blood, collected from a patient whose treatment included radiotherapy and nephrectomy. The origin of the receptors is a man aged 55 to 70 with renal cell carcinoma.

This clone appeared a few times. The CDR3 sequence: CSAPLNDEQYF. The CDR3 coding sequence is TGCAGTGCCCCCCTGAACGACGAGCAGTACTTC. The chain is built from TRBV20-1 and TRBJ2-7; unclear D gene. Trimming cost V 6 bases and J 5 bases, with 11 bases left between them. The CDR3 length is 11 residues. The germline gives CDR1 DFQATT, CDR2 SNEGSKA (reference sequence).

The V call is TRBV18, the J call TRBJ1-1; D remains unclear. The CDR3 spans 17 residues. In germline, CDR1 is KGHSH, CDR2 LQKENI. V dropped 1 base and J dropped 4 bases, with 19 bases sitting between them. The DNA for the CDR3 is TGTGCCAGCTCACCACGGACCCCGGAGGTGTCGGGCACTGAAGCTTTCTTT. Residues: CASSPRTPEVSGTEAFF. Variable domain in full (rest from reference TRBV18 and TRBJ1-1): NAGVMQNPRHLVRRRGQEARLRCSPMKGHSHVYWYRQLPEEGLKFMVYLQKENIIDESGMPKERFSAEFPKEGPSILRIQQVVRGDSAAYFCASSPRTPEVSGTEAFFGQGTRLTVV.

The chain joins TRBV6-1 to TRBJ1-1; tentatively, D is TRBD1 (6 bases). The CDR3 covers 14 residues. Germline V lookup: CDR1 MNHNS, CDR2 SASEGT. V was pared by 4 bases and J by 5 bases, with 14 bases between. CDR3 loop: CASSVTGWMTEAFF. As DNA, the CDR3 is TGTGCCAGCAGTGTCACAGGGTGGATGACTGAAGCTTTCTTT.